The clone carrying this T cell receptor (beta chain) has at least ten counts. Its antigen remains unidentified. These data originate in a study of molecular identifiers for immune sequencing clone quantification. Study-wide background: Replicate runs used RNA from approximately 20,000 or 100,000 naive CD8 cells, which was split five ways into aliquots, and four of those aliquots were then sequenced. Study results and caveats: The study found clones above 20 RNA copies held over 98% of effector molecules and under 1% in naive cells. Identical TCR molecules that share a barcode could lead to an underestimation of highly expanded clone sizes.

Germline CDR1 is SGHTS and CDR2 is YDEGEE. This CDR3 spans 16 amino acids. With 4 bases clipped from V and 4 bases from J, the junction kept 6 bases outside the gene matches. Making the bulk TCR libraries relied on previously described methods and listed TCR primers. MiXCR was run by TCRdb on the PCR reads, yielding one entry per CDR3 protein. The table includes over 600,000 distinct CDR3 sequences, just under 20% detected once. The sequencing input was naive CD8+ T cells from blood, with Jurkat cell RNA spiked in. Subset denoted: FACS-sorted CD8+CD4-CCR7+CD45RA+ naive T cells. This rearrangement joins TRBV5-8 to TRBJ2-3; TRBD2 matches 13 bases. This TCR was recovered from a human donor in good health. Some libraries in this study had Jurkat cell RNA spiked in. CDR3 DNA: TGTGCCAGCAGCCCGGGACTAGCGGGGTTCGCAGATACGCAGTATTTT. Its protein product is CASSPGLAGFADTQYF. Filled out from reference TRBV5-8 and TRBJ2-3, the complete variable domain reads EAGVTQSPTHLIKTRGQQATLRCSPISGHTSVYWYQQALGLGLQFLLWYDEGEERNRGNFPPRFSGRQFPNYSSELNVNALELEDSALYLCASSPGLAGFADTQYFGPGTRLTVL.